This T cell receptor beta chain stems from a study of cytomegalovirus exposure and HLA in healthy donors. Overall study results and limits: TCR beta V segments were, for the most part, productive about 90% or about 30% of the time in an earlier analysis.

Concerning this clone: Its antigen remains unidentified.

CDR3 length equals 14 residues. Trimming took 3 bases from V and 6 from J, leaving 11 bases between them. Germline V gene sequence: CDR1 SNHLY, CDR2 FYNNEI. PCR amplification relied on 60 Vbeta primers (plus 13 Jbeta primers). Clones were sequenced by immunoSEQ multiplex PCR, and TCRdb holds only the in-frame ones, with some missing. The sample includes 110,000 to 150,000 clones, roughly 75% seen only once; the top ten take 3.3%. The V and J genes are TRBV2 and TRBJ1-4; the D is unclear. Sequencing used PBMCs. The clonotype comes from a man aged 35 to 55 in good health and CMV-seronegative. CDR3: CASSDPRGYEKLFF. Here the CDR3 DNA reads TGTGCCAGCAGTGACCCCCGGGGTTATGAAAAACTGTTTTTT.